This entry lists 20 T cell receptor beta chains sequenced from one sample in a study of shared clonotypes between healthy human individuals. The data were produced by immunoSEQ multiplex PCR, yet TCRdb's version contains in-frame clones alone and is incomplete. Seen here are roughly 650,000 clones, around 96% observed once, and the top ten hold less than 0.12%. CD45RO-negative cells were positively selected for CCR7, leaving out terminally differentiated effector memory CD45RA+ cells. Sample: naive CD8+ T cells sorted from blood. The origin of the receptors is a woman between 25 and 40 years old in good health.

This chain joins TRBV13 and TRBJ1-1; D is unresolved. Germline lookup yields CDR1 PRHDT and CDR2 FYEKMQ (reference sequence). The CDR3 covers 12 residues. The V end was cut by 6 bases, the J end by 6 bases, with 11 bases between. CDR3 amino acids: CASSLEGPEAFF. CDR3 bases: TGTGCCAGCAGTCTGGAGGGCCCTGAAGCTTTCTTT.

The rearrangement links TRBV9 to TRBJ2-1, with D maybe TRBD2 (6 bases). Germline CDR1 and CDR2: SGDLS and YYNGEE. Trimming took 2 bases from V and 8 from J, leaving 14 bases between them. This CDR3 contains 14 residues. CDR3 loop: CASSVFDRRDEQFF. CDR3 nucleotide sequence: TGTGCCAGCAGCGTTTTTGACCGGAGGGATGAGCAGTTCTTC.

The chain recombines TRBV9 with TRBJ2-1; possibly TRBD2 for D (5 bases). V dropped 3 bases and J dropped 9 bases, with 13 bases sitting between them. The CDR3 contains 13 residues. Germline lookup yields CDR1 SGDLS and CDR2 YYNGEE. CDR3 amino acids: CASSGVLRVEQFF. Written as DNA, the CDR3 is TGTGCCAGCAGCGGAGTTCTGAGGGTTGAGCAGTTCTTC.

The V and J genes are TRBV14 and TRBJ2-7; D is possibly TRBD1 (5 bases). V lost 0 bases and J 2 bases, leaving 20 bases between the germline ends. CDR3 length: 18 residues. The germline V gene has CDR1 SGHDN and CDR2 FVKESK. CDR3 residues: CASSQDWSGLGLTYEQYF. The CDR3 nucleotides read TGTGCCAGCAGCCAAGATTGGTCAGGGCTCGGTTTAACCTACGAGCAGTACTTC.

The chain has TRBV4-1 and TRBJ1-1, with D hard to call. This CDR3 is 16 amino acids long. From germline, CDR1 is MGHRA and CDR2 YSYEKL. V was shortened by 1 base and J by 1 base, with 13 bases between the two germline ends. The CDR3 region is CASSQVPLSTNTEAFF. The CDR3 region has the DNA TGCGCCAGCAGCCAAGTCCCCCTATCGACGAACACTGAAGCTTTCTTT.

This chain links TRBV27 with TRBJ2-2, with 10 bases fitting TRBD2. With V trimmed by 4 bases and J by 7 bases, 15 bases remained unmatched. This CDR3 region has 18 residues. Germline CDR1 and CDR2: MNHEY and SMNVEV (reference sequence). CDR3 coding DNA: TGTGCCAGCAGTTCCCCCGATCGGGCTAGCGGGAGAGGCGGGGAGCTGTTTTTT. This encodes CASSSPDRASGRGGELFF.

The V gene is TRBV19, the J gene TRBJ2-7; tentatively, D is TRBD1 (6 bases). The V end lost 4 bases, the J end lost 2 bases, and 15 bases lay between the germline ends. Germline V CDR1 and CDR2: LNHDA, SQIVND (reference sequence). The CDR3 runs 15 residues. The CDR3 DNA reads TGTGCCAGTAGTACGACAGGAAAAGTACCCTACGAGCAGTACTTC. This codes for CASSTTGKVPYEQYF.

This chain connects TRBV2 to TRBJ2-7; 10 positions match TRBD2. Germline V gene sequence: CDR1 SNHLY, CDR2 FYNNEI. Trimming cost V 10 bases and J 5 bases; bases outside gene matches: 17. The length of the CDR3 is 16 residues. The CDR3 spells CATPRSRLAGDHEQYF. The CDR3 DNA reads as TGTGCCACCCCTCGGAGCAGGCTAGCGGGAGACCACGAGCAGTACTTC.

This clone was counted a single time. The chain employs TRBV4-1 and TRBJ2-1, with D hard to call. The CDR3 spans 12 residues. CDR1 and CDR2 (germline): MGHRA, YSYEKL. The V end lost 1 base, the J end lost 7 bases, and 5 bases lay between the germline ends. CDR3 in amino acids: CASSQGGNEQFF. Written as DNA, the CDR3 is TGCGCCAGCAGCCAAGGGGGAAATGAGCAGTTCTTC.

A single count supports this clone. The V gene is TRBV27, the J gene TRBJ2-2, with 10 bases fitting TRBD2. The CDR3 runs to 19 residues. V shed 2 bases, J shed 4 bases, and the junction held 13 bases outside the gene matches. Germline CDR1 MNHEY, CDR2 SMNVEV (reference sequence). The CDR3: CASSLQRPSGSAGTGELFF. CDR3 nucleotide sequence: TGTGCCAGCAGTTTACAACGGCCTAGCGGGAGTGCGGGCACCGGGGAGCTGTTTTTT.

The CDR3 DNA sequence: TGTGCCAGCAGCTCGGGGGGTTACCTACCCGAGCAGTACTTC. Its translation: CASSSGGYLPEQYF. This rearrangement joins TRBV4-2 to TRBJ2-7; TRBD2 matches 7 bases. Germline CDR1 and CDR2: LGHNA and YNFKEQ. The CDR3 has 14 amino acids. Losses at the gene ends were 5 bases for V and 6 bases for J; bases not matched to a gene: 10.

The genes are TRBV5-6 and TRBJ1-1; D gene ambiguous. This CDR3 has 16 residues. Germline loops: CDR1 SGHDT, CDR2 YYEEEE. V gave up 0 bases and J gave up 5 bases, with 17 bases separating them. CDR3 nucleotides: TGTGCCAGCAGCTTGGGGGCAGCCGGTTATCGAACTGAAGCTTTCTTT. Translated: CASSLGAAGYRTEAFF.

The chain recombines TRBV11-2 with TRBJ1-1; D call uncertain. Per germline, CDR1 SGHAT and CDR2 FQNNGV. V was cut by 5 bases and J by 8 bases, with 15 bases left in between. The CDR3 loop spans 13 amino acids. The CDR3 spells CASSHSVSYEAFF. CDR3 nucleotides: TGTGCCAGCAGCCACTCAGTGTCATACGAAGCTTTCTTT.

The rearrangement joins TRBV6-1 to TRBJ1-1; D unresolved. The V gene's germline CDR1 is MNHNS and CDR2 SASEGT. The CDR3 loop spans 15 amino acids. The germline V and J ends were trimmed by 2 bases and 1 base, with 11 bases remaining between them. CDR3 coding DNA: TGTGCCAGCAGTGAAAAGGGTTTGGCGAACACTGAAGCTTTCTTT. Translation: CASSEKGLANTEAFF.

This chain joins TRBV7-9 and TRBJ1-6; unclear D gene. Trimming pared 1 base from V and 3 bases from J, leaving 4 bases between. The CDR3 contains 14 residues. Germline V gene sequence: CDR1 SEHNR, CDR2 FQNEAQ (reference sequence). The CDR3 sequence: CASSLDSYNSPLHF. The CDR3 coding sequence is TGTGCCAGCAGCTTAGACAGCTATAATTCACCCCTCCACTTT. The full variable domain, rest sourced from reference TRBV7-9 and TRBJ1-6, is DTGVSQNPRHKITKRGQNVTFRCDPISEHNRLYWYRQTLGQGPEFLTYFQNEAQLEKSRLLSDRFSAERPKGSFSTLEIQRTEQGDSAMYLCASSLDSYNSPLHFGNGTRLTVT.

V is TRBV2 and J is TRBJ1-3; D not certain. The V gene's germline CDR1 is SNHLY and CDR2 FYNNEI. The CDR3 extends over 14 amino acids. The V end lost 4 bases, the J end lost 2 bases, and 9 bases lay between the germline ends. Here the CDR3 DNA reads TGTGCCAGCAGTGCCAGATTTACTGGAAACACCATATATTTT. Amino acids: CASSARFTGNTIYF. Filled out from reference TRBV2 and TRBJ1-3, the complete variable domain reads EPEVTQTPSHQVTQMGQEVILRCVPISNHLYFYWYRQILGQKVEFLVSFYNNEISEKSEIFDDQFSVERPDGSNFTLKIRSTKLEDSAMYFCASSARFTGNTIYFGEGSWLTVV.

Points on this clone: The same CDR3 can be traced to other DNA sequences in this sample. The chain carries TRBV7-9 and TRBJ2-7; no firm D call. The CDR3 consists of 13 residues. Germline CDR1 and CDR2: SEHNR and FQNEAQ (reference sequence). Trimming pared 1 base from V and 4 bases from J, leaving 8 bases between. DNA for the CDR3: TGTGCCAGCAGCTTAGTCCTCGGATACGAGCAGTACTTC. This gives the protein CASSLVLGYEQYF.

The rearrangement uses TRBV19 and TRBJ1-1, with 7 bases lining up with TRBD1. Germline lookup yields CDR1 LNHDA and CDR2 SQIVND (reference sequence). The CDR3 covers 11 residues. CDR3 nucleotide sequence: TGTGCAACCGGCCAGGGGGGCACCGCTTTCTTT. It translates to CATGQGGTAFF.

This chain joins TRBV5-5 and TRBJ2-4; 14 bases map to TRBD2. Unmatched junction bases numbered 3, after V lost 3 bases and J lost 7 bases. This CDR3 has 15 amino acids. CDR1 and CDR2 from the germline V gene are SGHKS and YYEKEE (reference sequence). The DNA for the CDR3 is TGTGCCAGCAGCTGGGGACTAGCGGGAGCCAACATTCAGTACTTC. Translating gives CASSWGLAGANIQYF. Combining the CDR3 with reference TRBV5-5 and TRBJ2-4 gives the whole variable domain DAGVTQSPTHLIKTRGQQVTLRCSPISGHKSVSWYQQVLGQGPQFIFQYYEKEERGRGNFPDRFSARQFPNYSSELNVNALLLGDSALYLCASSWGLAGANIQYFGAGTRLSVL.

V and J are TRBV5-1 and TRBJ1-5; D is possibly TRBD1 (6 bases). The length of the CDR3 is 14 residues. The V end lost 0 bases, the J end lost 7 bases, and 11 bases lay between the germline ends. Looked up from germline, CDR1 is SGHRS and CDR2 is YFSETQ. In nucleotides, the CDR3 is TGCGCCAGCAGCTTGGAACAGGGCGAGCAGCCCCAGCATTTT. It is translated as CASSLEQGEQPQHF.